The 32 T cell receptor beta chains below all came from one sample that was sequenced in a study of blood T cells in healthy people across ages. Next came a second PCR, run for about 7 to 11 cycles, which used a sample-barcoded 5' primer along with a J-beta primer mix. TCRdb itself ran the 5' RACE reads through MiXCR, one entry per CDR3 protein. Among hundreds of thousands of distinct CDR3 sequences listed, 53% were seen once. Sequencing was performed on blood. All receptors derive from a man aged 80 or over in good health.

J is TRBJ2-1 and V is TRBV7-3; 9 bases match TRBD2. The CDR3 runs 16 residues. The V and J ends lost 6 bases and 8 bases, in that order; junction bases with no gene match: 14. Looked up from germline, CDR1 is SGHTA and CDR2 is FQGTGA. The CDR3 DNA is TGTGCCAGCAGGAAAATAGCGGGAGTAGGGGTCGATGAGCAGTTCTTC. Protein: CASRKIAGVGVDEQFF.

The count of this clonotype is one. This chain links TRBV12-3 or TRBV12-4 with TRBJ2-3; D perhaps matches TRBD2 (5 bases). This CDR3 is built from 15 residues. Trimming took off 6 bases at V and 2 bases at J, with 15 bases between the two ends. This CDR3 reads CASRPVGVFTDTQYF. CDR3 sequence (DNA): TGTGCCAGCAGACCCGTCGGGGTATTCACAGATACGCAGTATTTT.

This clonotype came up a few times. V and J are TRBV29-1 and TRBJ2-7, with unresolved D. Trimming took off 4 bases at V and 2 bases at J, with 6 bases between the two ends. The length of the CDR3 is 11 residues. Germline V CDR1 and CDR2: SQVTM, ANQGSEA. In nucleotides, the CDR3 is TGCAGCGTTGGGGCCCCCTACGAGCAGTACTTC. Protein sequence: CSVGAPYEQYF.

This clonotype was seen more than once but under ten times. The rearrangement uses TRBV4-2 and TRBJ2-1; D is possibly TRBD2 (5 bases). This CDR3 spans 16 amino acids. Germline assignment: CDR1 LGHNA and CDR2 YNFKEQ. Trimming removed 3 bases from V and 2 bases from J, with 14 bases in between. The CDR3 here is CASSQGRQGPYNEQFF. The CDR3 bases are TGTGCCAGCAGCCAGGGGAGACAAGGACCCTACAATGAGCAGTTCTTC.

V gene TRBV3-1 combines with J gene TRBJ2-3, with 14 bases matching TRBD2. The CDR3 has 15 residues. Germline V gene data show CDR1 as LGHDT and CDR2 as YNNKEL (reference sequence). V trimming: 6 bases; J trimming: 4 bases; junction bases outside the gene matches: 3. In nucleotides, the CDR3 is TGTGCCAGCAGGCGGACTAGCGGGAGGTCAGATACGCAGTATTTT. As protein: CASRRTSGRSDTQYF.

The genes are TRBV20-1 and TRBJ2-1; D not resolved. This CDR3 spans 15 amino acids. Trimming left V 6 bases short and J 0 bases short, with 15 bases between. Germline V gives CDR1 DFQATT, CDR2 SNEGSKA (reference sequence). Written as DNA, the CDR3 is TGCAGTGCCGCTCAACTTGTAAGCTCCTACAATGAGCAGTTCTTC. Its protein is CSAAQLVSSYNEQFF.

This chain joins TRBV12-3 or TRBV12-4 and TRBJ2-1; 9 nucleotides agree with TRBD2. This CDR3 contains 18 residues. V trimming: 8 bases; J trimming: 2 bases; junction bases outside the gene matches: 16. The CDR3 region is CASGPAAGGPMAYNEQFF. The CDR3 coding sequence is TGTGCCAGCGGCCCTGCGGCGGGAGGGCCTATGGCCTACAATGAGCAGTTCTTC.

This clonotype was seen a handful of times. The chain links TRBV29-1 to TRBJ2-7; 12 bases line up with TRBD1. The CDR3 is 14 amino acids. Germline trimming cut 3 bases from V and 3 bases from J; bases unmatched to any gene: 3. The germline V gene encodes CDR1 SQVTM and CDR2 ANQGSEA. CDR3 nucleotides: TGCAGCGTTGAGGGACAGGGGGCAGGCTACGAGCAGTACTTC. Its translation is CSVEGQGAGYEQYF.

The chain uses TRBV11-2 and TRBJ1-1, with 11 bases identical to TRBD1. The CDR3 contains 16 residues. Losses at the gene ends were 1 base for V and 4 bases for J; bases not matched to a gene: 5. Looked up from germline, CDR1 is SGHAT and CDR2 is FQNNGV. The CDR3 is CASSLVRDRGFTEAFF. In DNA, the CDR3 is TGTGCCAGCAGCTTAGTTCGGGACAGGGGGTTCACTGAAGCTTTCTTT. Full variable domain (outside the CDR3, taken from reference TRBV11-2 and TRBJ1-1): EAGVAQSPRYKIIEKRQSVAFWCNPISGHATLYWYQQILGQGPKLLIQFQNNGVVDDSQLPKDRFSAERLKGVDSTLKIQPAKLEDSAVYLCASSLVRDRGFTEAFFGQGTRLTVV.

The chain is built from TRBV28 and TRBJ1-1, with D tentatively TRBD1 (6 bases). The CDR3 loop spans 14 amino acids. V gave up 5 bases and J gave up 4 bases, with 14 bases separating them. Germline values: CDR1 MDHEN, CDR2 SYDVKM. The CDR3 coding sequence is TGTGCCAGCAGTCCGGGACATGGTAGCACTGAAGCTTTCTTT. Amino acid sequence: CASSPGHGSTEAFF.

Turning to this clonotype: Mismatch with germline at one junction end may stem from a read error. The chain has TRBV7-8 and TRBJ2-5, with D perhaps being TRBD1 or TRBD2 (6 bases each). The DNA end is more similar to TRBJ2-7, so the J call may be wrong. Per the germline V gene, CDR1 is SGHVS and CDR2 is FQNEAQ. This CDR3 is built from 14 residues. CDR3: CAGSVRDIGYEQYF. As DNA, the CDR3 is TGTGCCGGCAGCGTGCGGGACATCGGGTACGAGCAGTACTTC.

This clonotype was detected a few times. V and J are TRBV29-1 and TRBJ2-7; D perhaps matches TRBD1 (6 bases). V was trimmed by 4 bases and J by 1 base, leaving 11 bases between them. This CDR3 comprises 13 residues. Germline assignment: CDR1 SQVTM and CDR2 ANQGSEA. The CDR3 here is CSVVGQGSYEQYF. The CDR3 nucleotides are TGCAGCGTTGTGGGCCAGGGGTCCTACGAGCAGTACTTC.

The chain joins TRBV2 to TRBJ2-3, with 7 positions matching TRBD2. CDR3 length: 17 residues. Per germline, CDR1 SNHLY and CDR2 FYNNEI. Trimming took 7 bases from V and 0 from J; bases not matched to a gene: 13. CDR3 sequence: CASTEVGLGPSTDTQYF. In DNA, the CDR3 is TGTGCCAGCACCGAGGTAGGACTAGGTCCTAGCACAGATACGCAGTATTTT.

The rearrangement links TRBV12-3 or TRBV12-4 to TRBJ2-3, with TRBD2 matching over 7 bases. The CDR3 has 14 amino acids. V dropped 5 bases and J dropped 14; count of bases not matched to a gene: 16. In DNA form, the CDR3 reads TGTGCCAGCAGTCAGAGCGGGAAGCACAGATACACGTATTTT. Residues: CASSQSGKHRYTYF.

The chain employs TRBV6-1 and TRBJ2-1; 9 nucleotides line up with TRBD2. The J segment lost 0 bases and the V segment lost 6 bases, leaving 9 bases of the junction unmatched. The CDR3 is made up of 17 amino acids. Germline CDR1 MNHNS, CDR2 SASEGT. The CDR3 DNA reads TGTGCCAGCAGATTTATCGGAGCGGGAGGCTCCTACAATGAGCAGTTCTTC. It is translated as CASRFIGAGGSYNEQFF.

The chain recombines TRBV21-1 with TRBJ2-3; TRBD2, the table's D call, was not compared with the DNA. TRBV21-1 is termed a pseudogene. This CDR3 has 18 amino acids. CDR3 DNA: TGTGCCAGCATTCCTAGGTTTGGTAGCGGGGATAGCACAGATACGCAGTATTTT. Translated, it gives CASIPRFGSGDSTDTQYF.

This clonotype has a handful of counts. The chain uses TRBV11-2 and TRBJ2-6; 7 nucleotides agree with TRBD1. The trim removed 2 bases at V and 0 bases at J, leaving 10 bases unmatched. The CDR3 covers 19 residues. The germline CDR1 and CDR2 sequences are SGHAT and FQNNGV. CDR3 DNA sequence: TGTGCCAGCAGCTTATGGGTGGGACAGACCTTCTCTGGGGCCAACGTCCTGACTTTC. It yields the protein CASSLWVGQTFSGANVLTF.

This clonotype was picked up a small number of times. The chain recombines TRBV24-1 with TRBJ2-1, with TRBD2 identical over 7 bases. The CDR3 loop spans 16 amino acids. The junction had 4 bases not matched to a gene; V was cut back by 0 bases and J by 3 bases. Germline values: CDR1 KGHDR, CDR2 SFDVKD. The CDR3 DNA follows: TGTGCCACCAGTGATTTGGTTGGGAGGGACTACAATGAGCAGTTCTTC. This codes for CATSDLVGRDYNEQFF.

The V call is TRBV7-3, the J call TRBJ2-4, with D maybe TRBD1 (5 bases). The assigned J gene may be wrong: the sequence end matches TRBJ2-7 better. Germline values: CDR1 SGHTA, CDR2 FQGTGA. The CDR3 totals 14 residues. This chain's CDR3 is CASSPSPGHYEQYF. CDR3 nucleotide sequence: TGTGCCAGCAGCCCCTCACCAGGGCACTACGAGCAGTACTTC.

Worth noting for this clonotype: A clone one base away is much larger, so this may be a read error. The chain uses TRBV4-2 and TRBJ2-7; D gene ambiguous. Per germline, CDR1 LGHNA and CDR2 YNFKEQ. The CDR3 consists of 15 residues. For the CDR3, the DNA is TGTGCCATCAGCCAAGATAGGGCTACCTACTACGAGCAGTACTTC. It encodes CAISQDRATYYEQYF.

J is TRBJ2-7 and V is TRBV18, with unresolved D. Germline CDR1 reads KGHSH; CDR2 reads LQKENI. The CDR3 has 11 residues. Between the trimmed V and J ends, which lost 3 bases and 5 bases, there was a span of 5 bases. The CDR3 spells CASSPWDEQYF. The CDR3 nucleotides are TGTGCCAGCTCACCTTGGGACGAGCAGTACTTC. Variable domain in full (rest from reference TRBV18 and TRBJ2-7): NAGVMQNPRHLVRRRGQEARLRCSPMKGHSHVYWYRQLPEEGLKFMVYLQKENIIDESGMPKERFSAEFPKEGPSILRIQQVVRGDSAAYFCASSPWDEQYFGPGTRLTVT.

This clonotype was picked up a small number of times. The gene calls are TRBV28 and TRBJ2-7; 7 bases align to TRBD1. Trimming took 5 bases from V and 0 from J; bases not matched to a gene: 7. Germline V gene lookup returns CDR1 MDHEN and CDR2 SYDVKM. There are 15 residues in the CDR3. For the CDR3, the DNA is TGTGCCAGCAGTCTCCCCGGGACAGTCTCCTACGAGCAGTACTTC. It is translated as CASSLPGTVSYEQYF.

CDR3 coding DNA: TGTGCCAGCAGGGCTAGCGGCCACCCCGGGGAGACCCAGTACTTC. Its translation is CASRASGHPGETQYF. The rearrangement uses TRBV7-2 and TRBJ2-7, with 7 positions matching TRBD2. The J call may be faulty, since TRBJ2-5 better matches the DNA end. CDR3 size: 15 residues. Germline CDR1 is SGHTA and CDR2 is FQGNSA.

This clonotype was seen more than once but under ten times. The genes are TRBV6-1 and TRBJ2-7, with D perhaps assigned TRBD1 or TRBD2 (5 bases each). The CDR3 contains 15 residues. Germline CDR1 reads MNHNS; CDR2 reads SASEGT. Trimming removed 7 bases from V and 2 bases from J, with 18 bases in between. In DNA form, the CDR3 reads TGTGCCAGCACTTTCCACCGGGACCGAGCCTACGAGCAGTACTTC. It specifies CASTFHRDRAYEQYF.

This clonotype was observed a handful of times. The V gene is TRBV2, the J gene TRBJ2-4, with 8 bases that match TRBD2. The CDR3 has 15 residues. The junction had 5 bases not matched to a gene; V was cut back by 2 bases and J by 5 bases. Germline values: CDR1 SNHLY, CDR2 FYNNEI. The CDR3 loop is CASSERAGVENIQYF. The CDR3 DNA reads TGTGCCAGCAGTGAACGAGCGGGAGTCGAAAACATTCAGTACTTC.

The chain is built from TRBV29-1 and TRBJ2-7; D possibly uses TRBD1 or TRBD2 (5 bases each). The CDR3 totals 13 residues. Germline CDR1 and CDR2: SQVTM and ANQGSEA. V gave up 4 bases and J gave up 2 bases, with 12 bases separating them. CDR3 DNA sequence: TGCAGCGTTGGAGGGGAACTGACCTACGAGCAGTACTTC. It encodes CSVGGELTYEQYF.

The sample holds a few counts of this clonotype. The V call is TRBV20-1, the J call TRBJ1-1, with unresolved D. CDR1 DFQATT and CDR2 SNEGSKA come from the germline V gene (reference sequence). The CDR3 has 10 amino acids. V shed 6 bases and J shed 5 bases, with 7 bases lying between them. The CDR3 DNA reads TGCAGTGCCCTCGGAACTGAAGCTTTCTTT. It translates to CSALGTEAFF.

V is TRBV7-8 and J is TRBJ1-2; 7 bases align to TRBD1. The CDR3 is made up of 14 amino acids. Germline values: CDR1 SGHVS, CDR2 FQNEAQ. Trimming at V came to 1 base and at J to 7 bases, leaving 6 bases not matched to a gene. The CDR3 DNA reads TGTGCCAGCAGCTTAGGGCACAGGGGTTTTGGCTACACCTTC. It specifies CASSLGHRGFGYTF.

This clonotype has just a few counts. The chain couples TRBV7-8 to TRBJ1-1; D is ambiguous. The CDR3 sequence is 12 residues long. V was trimmed by 2 bases and J by 6 bases, leaving 7 bases between them. The germline V gene encodes CDR1 SGHVS and CDR2 FQNEAQ. CDR3 DNA: TGTGCCAGCAGCTTACCGGGATCTGAAGCTTTCTTT. It codes for CASSLPGSEAFF.

The chain has TRBV28 and TRBJ2-2; D remains unclear. With 3 bases removed from V and 1 base from J, the gap between germline ends came to 9 bases. The V gene's germline CDR1 is MDHEN and CDR2 SYDVKM. The length of the CDR3 is 15 residues. CDR3 nucleotides: TGTGCCAGCAGTTTTCTGGCAGGGAACACCGGGGAGCTGTTTTTT. Amino acids: CASSFLAGNTGELFF.

J is TRBJ2-7 and V is TRBV10-3; D remains ambiguous. The V gene lost 0 bases and the J gene lost 3 bases, with 3 bases spanning the gap. CDR1 is ENHRY, CDR2 SYGVKD, per germline. This CDR3 is 12 amino acids long. CDR3 sequence reads: CAISESRYEQYF. CDR3 sequence (DNA): TGTGCCATCAGTGAGTCGCGCTACGAGCAGTACTTC.

The rearrangement links TRBV2 to TRBJ1-5; D is unresolved. There are 15 residues in the CDR3. With 6 bases removed from V and 2 bases from J, the gap between germline ends came to 14 bases. CDR1 and CDR2 (germline): SNHLY, FYNNEI. In nucleotides, the CDR3 is TGTGCCAGCAGGATAGGGCAGGCTCGCAATCAGCCCCAGCATTTT. It encodes CASRIGQARNQPQHF.